These T cell receptor beta chains were read from a single sample in a study of cytomegalovirus exposure and HLA in healthy donors. The table came from immunoSEQ multiplex PCR; TCRdb's copy has only in-frame clones and leaves some out. The repertoire holds approximately 110,000 clones, with less than 75% as singletons. Specimen: PBMCs. The receptors here all came from a woman aged 40 to 50 in good health and CMV-seronegative. CDR3s include the opening cysteine and the closing phenylalanine or tryptophan. The D gene is left open where the match is weak. For some rows the clone size is stated as once, few or many, or as a class when expanded; others skip it.

clone_size d_call j_call v_call cdr3_nt cdr3_aa
NA TRBD2 TRBJ2-3 TRBV9 TGTGCCAGCAGCACGGGACTATGGGATACGCAGTATTTT CASSTGLWDTQYF
NA NA TRBJ1-6 TRBV6-1 TGTGCCAGCAGCTTATATTCACCCCTCCACTTT CASSLYSPLHF
NA NA TRBJ2-6 TRBV27 TGTGCCAGCAGCGGTGAGGAGGGACGCTCTGGGGCCAACGTCCTGACTTTC CASSGEEGRSGANVLTF
NA NA TRBJ2-1 TRBV9 TGTGCCAGCAGCTTTTCTCGGGACTCCTCCTACAATGAGCAGTTCTTC CASSFSRDSSYNEQFF
NA NA TRBJ1-2 TRBV7-9 TGTTCCAGCAGCACGCCTCGCGGGGGAGTCTATGGCTACACCTTC CSSSTPRGGVYGYTF
NA NA TRBJ1-1 TRBV5-4 TGTGCCAGCTCGCGGGGTGGGGACACTGAAGCTTTCTTT CASSRGGDTEAFF
NA NA TRBJ2-1 TRBV25-1 TGTGCCAGCAGTACGAGTGGGAGTGGCTCCTACAATGAGCAGTTCTTC CASSTSGSGSYNEQFF
NA TRBD2 TRBJ2-3 TRBV19 TGTGCCAGTACCGATCGGGGGAGACTAGCGGTTTCAGATACGCAGTATTTT CASTDRGRLAVSDTQYF
NA TRBD1 TRBJ2-7 TRBV4-3 TGCGCCAGCAGCCAGGATGGGACAGGGGGGAAGCAGTACTTC CASSQDGTGGKQYF
few NA TRBJ1-4 TRBV6-1 TGTGCCAGCGTCGGGGGGGCGACTAATGAAAAACTGTTTTTT CASVGGATNEKLFF
NA NA TRBJ2-3 TRBV19 TGTGCCAGTAGCGCTTCCGGAGATACGCAGTATTTT CASSASGDTQYF
NA TRBD2 TRBJ2-2 TRBV19 TGTGCCAGTAGGGGACTAGCGGGGGACGGGGAGCTGTTTTTT CASRGLAGDGELFF
NA NA TRBJ2-2 TRBV5-4 TGTGCCAGCGCCCGGGACTCCGCGAACACCGGGGAGCTGTTTTTT CASARDSANTGELFF
NA NA TRBJ1-3 TRBV30 TGTGCCTGGAGTGTGGGACACGAGGGAAACACCATATATTTT CAWSVGHEGNTIYF
NA TRBD2 TRBJ2-5 TRBV7-2 TGTGCCAGCAGCTTAGGGGTGACTAGCGGGGAGGAGACCCAGTACTTC CASSLGVTSGEETQYF
NA TRBD2 TRBJ2-5 TRBV9 TGTGCCAGCAGCGTAGTACCGACCGCGGGGGGACAAGAGACCCGGTACTTC CASSVVPTAGGQETRYF
NA TRBD1 TRBJ2-1 TRBV7-2 TGTGCCAGCAGCTTAAATAGACAGGGGGCGCAGTTCTTC CASSLNRQGAQFF
few TRBD2 TRBJ2-3 TRBV9 TGTGCCAGCAGCAAGAGCGGGGGATCCAGAGATACGCAGTATTTT CASSKSGGSRDTQYF
once NA TRBJ2-4 TRBV7-9 TGTGCCAGCAGCTTAGGTCCTCAGGGTAAACTAGCCAAAAACATTCAGTACTTC CASSLGPQGKLAKNIQYF
NA NA TRBJ1-3 TRBV30 TGTGCCTGGAGTTACAGGAGAAACACCATATATTTT CAWSYRRNTIYF
NA TRBD1 TRBJ1-4 TRBV7-9 TGTGCCAGCATTCCGGGACAGGGGGCGGAGGATGAAAAACTGTTTTTT CASIPGQGAEDEKLFF
once NA TRBJ2-7 TRBV28 TGTGCCAGCAGTACGCCACAGGGATTCGACGAGCAGTACTTC CASSTPQGFDEQYF
NA TRBD1 TRBJ2-3 TRBV13 TGTGCCAGCAGCTTAAGGACAGGCAGCACAGATACGCAGTATTTT CASSLRTGSTDTQYF
NA NA TRBJ1-1 TRBV7-9 TGTGCCAGCAGCTATCAAGGCGGTAAGGCTTTCTTT CASSYQGGKAFF
NA TRBD1 TRBJ2-7 TRBV5-8 TGTGCCAGCAGCTTTCAGGGGGCTTGGGAGCAGTACTTC CASSFQGAWEQYF
few NA TRBJ1-1 TRBV5-1 TGCGCCAGCAGCTTGGCTAGCCAAAATGAAGCTTTCTTT CASSLASQNEAFF
NA NA TRBJ2-1 TRBV7-9 TGTGCCAGCAGCTCCTACTACAATGAGCAGTTCTTC CASSSYYNEQFF
once NA TRBJ2-7 TRBV7-2 TGTGCCAGCAGCCTCACTAGCATTGGCGAGCAGTACTTC CASSLTSIGEQYF